The 5 T cell receptor beta chains below all came from one sample that was sequenced in a study of blood T cell repertoires in COVID-19. Profiling relied on immunoSEQ multiplex PCR, and the TCRdb table lists in-frame clones only, not all of them. The sample yields 40,000 or so clones, around 86% seen once. Source material: peripheral blood. The origin of the receptors is a human donor in a cohort sampled during active COVID-19.

This clone was found a few times. The rearrangement joins TRBV11-2 to TRBJ2-1; TRBD2 aligns across 7 bases. CDR1 is SGHAT, CDR2 FQNNGV, per germline. The CDR3 is 17 residues long. The J segment lost 4 bases and the V segment lost 5 bases, leaving 14 bases of the junction unmatched. The CDR3 DNA reads as TGTGCCAGCAGCCCAAACCTGTTTGGCGGGGGATACAATGAGCAGTTCTTC. This gives the protein CASSPNLFGGGYNEQFF.

This chain connects TRBV25-1 to TRBJ1-2; 7 nucleotides match TRBD1. Germline V gene sequence: CDR1 MGHDK, CDR2 SYGVNS. With 2 bases clipped from V and 5 bases from J, the junction kept 5 bases outside the gene matches. The CDR3 sequence is 14 residues long. CDR3 sequence: CASSEMDRRYGYTF. Written as DNA, the CDR3 is TGTGCCAGCAGTGAAATGGACAGGCGATATGGCTACACCTTC.

V and J are TRBV27 and TRBJ1-6; 7 bases are shared with TRBD1. CDR3 size: 16 residues. The trim removed 4 bases at V and 4 bases at J, leaving 7 bases unmatched. Germline V gives CDR1 MNHEY, CDR2 SMNVEV (reference sequence). In nucleotides, the CDR3 is TGTGCCAGCAGTTCGACGGGACAGTTTTATAATTCACCCCTCCACTTT. Translation: CASSSTGQFYNSPLHF.

The rearrangement joins TRBV3-1 (or the pseudogene TRBV3-2) to TRBJ2-7; 7 bases are a match to TRBD1. CDR1 is LGHDT and CDR2 is YNNKEL in the germline V gene (reference sequence). The ends lost 5 bases at V and 3 bases at J; junction bases unmatched: 7. The CDR3 covers 14 residues. The CDR3 spells CASSEPGQSYEQYF. For the CDR3, the DNA is TGTGCCAGCAGCGAACCGGGACAGAGCTACGAGCAGTACTTC.

J is TRBJ1-1 and V is TRBV7-8; 7 nucleotides agree with TRBD1. The germline V gene encodes CDR1 SGHVS and CDR2 FQNEAQ. There are 16 residues in the CDR3. V shed 5 bases and J 1 base; nucleotides not matched to a gene: 10. CDR3 nucleotide sequence: TGTGCCAGCAGCAACCCCTGGACAGGTGGGAACACTGAAGCTTTCTTT. Its protein product is CASSNPWTGGNTEAFF.